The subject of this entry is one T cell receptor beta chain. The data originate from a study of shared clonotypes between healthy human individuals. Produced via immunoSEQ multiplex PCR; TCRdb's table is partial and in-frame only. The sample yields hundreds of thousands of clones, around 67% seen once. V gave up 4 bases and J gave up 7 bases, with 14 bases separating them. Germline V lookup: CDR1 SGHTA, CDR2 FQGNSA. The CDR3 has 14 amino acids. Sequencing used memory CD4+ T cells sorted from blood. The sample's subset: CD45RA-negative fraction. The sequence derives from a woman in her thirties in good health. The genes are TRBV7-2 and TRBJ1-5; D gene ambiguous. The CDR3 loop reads CASSSERVWQPQHF. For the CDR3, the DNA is TGTGCCAGCAGCTCCGAGAGGGTGTGGCAGCCCCAGCATTTT.